Sequencing of this T cell receptor beta chain was carried out in a study of T cell repertoires in cytomegalovirus infection (dated 2019 in TCRdb). Turning to the overall study: The peptide stimulations were aimed at well-studied HLA-B-restricted epitopes as well as recently identified HLA-C-restricted CMV epitopes, whose presentation resists viral immunomodulation. Donor HLA type was relevant to the analysis, as public TCR beta signatures indicated carriage of CMV infection together with the matching HLA type.

What this sample's treatment or condition label stands for: in vitro stimulation with specific CMV peptide epitopes to enrich CMV-specific T cells. Sequencer: Illumina HiSeq 1500. The raw public data were reprocessed by TCRdb itself: fastp quality trimming at Q25, MiXCR clonotype calling, in-frame beta chains only. Rows with one shared CDR3 protein collapse into an entry with the most common genes and DNA. Here the sample has 300,000 or so distinct CDR3 sequences; just under 25% occur a single time. The ten largest clones take up 13% of the sample. What the work shows at the level of the full study, not this receptor alone: In both this cohort and an independent roughly 400-donor cohort, the cumulative frequency of public TCR beta family members distinguished carriers of CMV infection plus the relevant HLA type. The ex vivo response was dominated by HLA-C-restricted CMV-specific TCR beta clonotypes, and the single most frequent clonotype in two of eight donors was supplied by these HLA-C-restricted clonotypes.

The germline V gene supplies CDR1 SGHTA and CDR2 FQGTGA. V is cut by 0 bases and J by 4 bases, and the space between the germline ends is 9 bases. Including the terminal cysteine and phenylalanine, the CDR3 comprises 14 residues. Here the CDR3 DNA is all that survives: 42 bases in frame from base 1. This clonotype was seen ten or more times. Its antigen target is currently unknown. No per-base quality is available; no much larger clone lies one base away. Sequenced material: cultured PBMCs, taken from culture after CMV antigen stimulation. This sequence uses TRBV7-3 and TRBJ1-1; the D gene assignment is ambiguous. This receptor was identified in a human donor in good health (CMV status not recorded). Some clones in this sample may be carry-over from other donors' samples. The encoded CDR3 is CASSLTSGGTEAFF. The nucleotides read TGTGCCAGCAGCTTAACGTCGGGCGGCACTGAAGCTTTCTTT.